This TCR beta chain was sequenced for a study of blood T cell repertoires in COVID-19 (dated by TCRdb to 2018 to 2021). Regarding the research as a whole: Collaborator samples came from the United States, Italy and Spain and covered acute and convalescent phases of COVID-19. The prospective study material was composed of cDNA or gDNA derived from T cells, B-cell-depleted T cells, or PBMCs. Deeply sampled blood TCRbeta repertoires from subjects exposed to, actively infected with, or recovered from COVID-19 were included in the dataset. A freely available public database, intended as a resource for researchers studying the immune response to SARS-CoV-2, is where the repertoires were released. The samples were drawn from two sources: the first 160 participants of the ongoing ImmuneRACE study, and 1,200 or so subjects contributed by 6 global collaborators. Nearly every sample came with metadata listing a de-identified subject ID, COVID-19 status, age in years and sex. Where HLA class I and class II types were available, the types were taken from metadata supplied by the sample provider, not from assay-based typing. Broader findings and caveats from the paper: How much clinical and demographic metadata was included differed by source and by participant, and the metadata was provided uncurated.

From its cysteine to its phenylalanine, the CDR3 spans 14 amino acids. Solely the CDR3 DNA is kept, with 42 bases framed from the first base. Relative to germline, V is 1 base shorter and J is 1 base shorter, with 8 bases between their ends. Sequences SGHRS (CDR1) and YFSETQ (CDR2) are obtained from the germline V gene. TCRbeta CDR3 regions were amplified from genomic DNA using the immunoSEQ Assay, a bias-controlled multiplex PCR. The authors' analysis ran thus. The number of nucleated cells in each sample was estimated by amplification of reference gene primers within the assay. Sequence reads were collapsed and filtered to measure the absolute abundance of every unique TCRbeta CDR3 rearrangement. Productive Simpson clonality was computed per sample as the square root of Simpson's diversity index over productive rearrangements. The source is immuneACCESS, and TCRdb retained only in-frame sequences with V and J called. Part of the clones is not carried over; for the studies checked, unresolved V genes explain less than half of this, and the remainder is unexplained. D and trimming were read from the DNA, whereas the V and J calls and clone size are those reported in that table. Within this sample are roughly 21,000 clones, with approximately 90% of them counted one time only. 18% of the sample is taken by the ten largest.

As regards this clone: Its target antigen remains unknown. Base qualities are not provided; no much larger clone lies one nucleotide away.

Whole blood was collected in K2EDTA tubes by collaborating institutions according to the institutions' own protocols. Collaborator samples were shipped for TCRbeta analysis as frozen whole blood, isolated PBMCs, or DNA extracted from either sample type. The material sequenced was peripheral blood. The receptor chain draws on TRBV5-1 and TRBJ2-5; matching of 6 bases hints at TRBD1 as the D gene. The sequence was collected from a man between 65 and 85 years old with active COVID-19. Here the CDR3 is given as CASSLTGLQETQYF. The bases read TGCGCCAGCAGCTTGACAGGGCTCCAAGAGACCCAGTACTTC.